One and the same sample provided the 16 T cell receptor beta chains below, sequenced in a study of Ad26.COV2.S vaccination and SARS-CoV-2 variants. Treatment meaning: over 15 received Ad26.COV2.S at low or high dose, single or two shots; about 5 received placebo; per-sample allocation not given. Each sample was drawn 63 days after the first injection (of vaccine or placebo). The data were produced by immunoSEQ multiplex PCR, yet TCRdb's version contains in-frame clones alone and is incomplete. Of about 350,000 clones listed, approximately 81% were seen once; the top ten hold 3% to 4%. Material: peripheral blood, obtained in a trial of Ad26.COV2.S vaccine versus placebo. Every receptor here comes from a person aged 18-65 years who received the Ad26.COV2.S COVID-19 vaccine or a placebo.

The CDR3 loop reads CATSRRQGVRETQYF. CDR3 bases: TGTGCCACCAGCAGACGACAGGGAGTGCGGGAGACCCAGTACTTC. The chain is built from TRBV15 and TRBJ2-5; 7 bases agree with TRBD1. This CDR3 contains 15 residues. Trimming took 2 bases from V and 5 from J; bases not matched to a gene: 8. Germline CDR1 reads LNHNV; CDR2 reads YYDKDF (reference sequence).

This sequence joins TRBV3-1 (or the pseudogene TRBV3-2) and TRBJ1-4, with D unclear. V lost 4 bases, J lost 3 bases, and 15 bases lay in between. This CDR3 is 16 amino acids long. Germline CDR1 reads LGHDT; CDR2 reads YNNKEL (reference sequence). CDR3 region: CASSLGGGTSNEKLFF. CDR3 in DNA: TGTGCCAGCAGCCTGGGAGGCGGAACCTCTAATGAAAAACTGTTTTTT.

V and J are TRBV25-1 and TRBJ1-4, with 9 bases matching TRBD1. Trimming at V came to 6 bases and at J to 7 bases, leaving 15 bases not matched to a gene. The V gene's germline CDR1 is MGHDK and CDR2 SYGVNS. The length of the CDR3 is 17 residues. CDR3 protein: CASSEGTGTYIGEKLFF. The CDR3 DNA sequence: TGTGCCAGCAGCGAAGGGACAGGGACATATATAGGTGAAAAACTGTTTTTT. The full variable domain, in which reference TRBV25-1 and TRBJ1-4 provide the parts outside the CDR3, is EADIYQTPRYLVIGTGKKITLECSQTMGHDKMYWYQQDPGMELHLIHYSYGVNSTEKGDLSSESTVSRIRTEHFPLTLESARPSHTSQYLCASSEGTGTYIGEKLFFGSGTQLSVL.

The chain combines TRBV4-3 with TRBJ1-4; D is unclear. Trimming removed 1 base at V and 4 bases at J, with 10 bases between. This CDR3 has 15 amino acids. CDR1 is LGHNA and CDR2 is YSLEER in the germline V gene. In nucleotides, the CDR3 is TGCGCCAGCAGCCAAGGGGCCCCAGTTAATGAAAAACTGTTTTTT. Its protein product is CASSQGAPVNEKLFF.

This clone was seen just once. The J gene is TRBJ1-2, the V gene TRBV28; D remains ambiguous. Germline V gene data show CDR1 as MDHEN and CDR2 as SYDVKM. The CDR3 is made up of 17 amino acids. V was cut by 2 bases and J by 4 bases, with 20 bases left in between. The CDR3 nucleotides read TGTGCCAGCAGTTTACCCAGGTGGGAGGCTTTAGGCTATGGCTACACCTTC. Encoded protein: CASSLPRWEALGYGYTF.

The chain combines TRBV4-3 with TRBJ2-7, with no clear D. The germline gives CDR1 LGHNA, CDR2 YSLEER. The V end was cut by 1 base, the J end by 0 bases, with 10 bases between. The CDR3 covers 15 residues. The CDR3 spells CASSQAILPSYEQYF. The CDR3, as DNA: TGCGCCAGCAGCCAAGCCATCCTCCCCTCCTACGAGCAGTACTTC.

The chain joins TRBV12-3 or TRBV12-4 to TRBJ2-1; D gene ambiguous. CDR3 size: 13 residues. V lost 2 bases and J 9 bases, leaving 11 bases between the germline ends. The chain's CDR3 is CASSLYLLSEQFF. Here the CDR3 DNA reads TGTGCCAGCAGTTTATACTTACTCAGTGAGCAGTTCTTC.

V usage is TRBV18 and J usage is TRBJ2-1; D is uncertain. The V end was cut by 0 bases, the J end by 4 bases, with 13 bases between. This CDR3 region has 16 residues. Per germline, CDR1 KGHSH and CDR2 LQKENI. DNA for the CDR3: TGTGCCAGCTCACCACCGTCATACACCGTGTACAATGAGCAGTTCTTC. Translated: CASSPPSYTVYNEQFF.

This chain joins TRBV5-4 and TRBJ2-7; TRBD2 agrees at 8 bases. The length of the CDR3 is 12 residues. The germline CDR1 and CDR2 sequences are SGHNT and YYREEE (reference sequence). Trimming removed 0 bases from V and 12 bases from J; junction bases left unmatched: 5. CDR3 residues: CASSLEGLEGYF. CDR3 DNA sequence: TGTGCCAGCAGCTTGGAGGGACTAGAAGGGTACTTC.

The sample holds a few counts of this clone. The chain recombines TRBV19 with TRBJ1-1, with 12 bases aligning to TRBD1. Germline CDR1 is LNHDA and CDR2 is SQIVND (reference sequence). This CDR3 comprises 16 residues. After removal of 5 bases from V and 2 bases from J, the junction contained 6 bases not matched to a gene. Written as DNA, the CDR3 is TGTGCCAGTAGTCCAGGGACAGGGGGCTCAAACACTGAAGCTTTCTTT. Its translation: CASSPGTGGSNTEAFF. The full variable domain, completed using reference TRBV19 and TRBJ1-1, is DGGITQSPKYLFRKEGQNVTLSCEQNLNHDAMYWYRQDPGQGLRLIYYSQIVNDFQKGDIAEGYSVSREKKESFPLTVTSAQKNPTAFYLCASSPGTGGSNTEAFFGQGTRLTVV.

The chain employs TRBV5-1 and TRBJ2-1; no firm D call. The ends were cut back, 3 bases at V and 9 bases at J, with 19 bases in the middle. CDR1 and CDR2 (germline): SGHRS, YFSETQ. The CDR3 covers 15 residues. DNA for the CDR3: TGCGCCAGCAGCTCCCAACCCGAGATGGATGGTGAGCAGTTCTTC. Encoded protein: CASSSQPEMDGEQFF.

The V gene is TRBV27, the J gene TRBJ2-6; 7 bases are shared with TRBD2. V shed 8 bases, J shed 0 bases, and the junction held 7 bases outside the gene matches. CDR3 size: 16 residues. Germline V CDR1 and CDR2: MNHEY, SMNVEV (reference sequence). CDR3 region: CASWGGIDSGANVLTF. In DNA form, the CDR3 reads TGTGCCAGCTGGGGGGGGATAGACTCTGGGGCCAACGTCCTGACTTTC.

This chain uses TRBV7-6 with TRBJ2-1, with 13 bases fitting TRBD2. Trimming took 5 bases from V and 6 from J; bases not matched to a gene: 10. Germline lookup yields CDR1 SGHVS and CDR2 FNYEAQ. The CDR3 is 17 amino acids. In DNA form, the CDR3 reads TGTGCCAGCAGCCATCGCCGGGGGACTAGCGGGATCAATGAGCAGTTCTTC. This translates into CASSHRRGTSGINEQFF.

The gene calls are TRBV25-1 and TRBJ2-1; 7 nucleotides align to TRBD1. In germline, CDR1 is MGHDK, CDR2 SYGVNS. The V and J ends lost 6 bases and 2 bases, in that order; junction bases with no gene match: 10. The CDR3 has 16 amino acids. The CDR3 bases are TGTGCCAGCAGCCTCGACAGGGTCCCCCCCTACAATGAGCAGTTCTTC. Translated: CASSLDRVPPYNEQFF. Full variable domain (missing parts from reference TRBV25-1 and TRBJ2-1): EADIYQTPRYLVIGTGKKITLECSQTMGHDKMYWYQQDPGMELHLIHYSYGVNSTEKGDLSSESTVSRIRTEHFPLTLESARPSHTSQYLCASSLDRVPPYNEQFFGPGTRLTVL.

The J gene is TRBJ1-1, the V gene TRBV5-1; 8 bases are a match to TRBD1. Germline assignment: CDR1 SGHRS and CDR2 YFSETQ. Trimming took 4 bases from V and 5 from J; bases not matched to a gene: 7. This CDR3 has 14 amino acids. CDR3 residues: CASSTTGVATEAFF. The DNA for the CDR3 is TGCGCCAGCAGCACGACAGGGGTGGCGACTGAAGCTTTCTTT.

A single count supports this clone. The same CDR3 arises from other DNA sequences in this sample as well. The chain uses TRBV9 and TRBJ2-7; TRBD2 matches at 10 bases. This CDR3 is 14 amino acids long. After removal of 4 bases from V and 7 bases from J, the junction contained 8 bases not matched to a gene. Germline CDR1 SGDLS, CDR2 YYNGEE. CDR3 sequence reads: CASSFSGRSDEQYF. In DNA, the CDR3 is TGTGCCAGCAGCTTTAGCGGGAGGTCGGATGAGCAGTACTTC.